The T cell receptor (beta chain) described here comes from a study of CD8 T cells in ankylosing spondylitis. The CDR3 loop spans 15 amino acids. The V end lost 0 bases, the J end lost 9 bases, and 12 bases lay between the germline ends. Germline assignment: CDR1 LGHNA and CDR2 YNFKEQ. A word on this clonotype: Its antigen is unidentified.

Study-level results: A TCR beta motif of eight highly homologous variants appeared characteristic of ankylosing spondylitis blood. The authors found the disease-linked clones to be CD8+ and relatively rare in peripheral blood.

Libraries of TCR beta came from quantitative 5'-RACE with molecular barcodes. In TCRdb, the 5' RACE reads were re-called with MiXCR into one record per CDR3 protein. Found here are fewer than 400,000 distinct CDR3 sequences, around 24% of them singletons; the top ten hold approximately 15%. The specimen sequenced was blood, either unsorted or a sorted T cell fraction (not recorded which). The chain is built from TRBV4-2 and TRBJ1-6, with D unresolved. The TCR was taken from a male donor with ankylosing spondylitis. DNA of the CDR3: TGTGCCAGCAGCCAAGATTTAACAGTTGGTTCACCCCTCCACTTT. This encodes CASSQDLTVGSPLHF.